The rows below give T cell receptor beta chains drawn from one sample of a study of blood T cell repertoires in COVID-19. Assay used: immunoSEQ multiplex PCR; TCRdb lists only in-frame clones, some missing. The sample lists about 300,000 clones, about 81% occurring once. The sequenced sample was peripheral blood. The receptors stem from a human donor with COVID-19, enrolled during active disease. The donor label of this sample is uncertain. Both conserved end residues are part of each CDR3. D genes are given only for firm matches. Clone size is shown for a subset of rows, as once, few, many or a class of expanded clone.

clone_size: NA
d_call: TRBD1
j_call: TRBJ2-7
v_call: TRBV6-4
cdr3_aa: CASIYQCWTGAYEQYF
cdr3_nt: TGTGCCAGCATTTATCAGTGTTGGACAGGGGCCTACGAGCAGTACTTC

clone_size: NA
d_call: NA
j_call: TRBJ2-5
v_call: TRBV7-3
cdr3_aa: CASSSTGQSQETQYF
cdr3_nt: TGTGCCAGCAGCTCCACGGGACAATCTCAAGAGACCCAGTACTTC

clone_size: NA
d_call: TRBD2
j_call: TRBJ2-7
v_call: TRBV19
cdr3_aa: CASSPRRGAGDTYEQYF
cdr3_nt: TGTGCCAGTAGTCCAAGAAGGGGAGCGGGAGACACCTACGAGCAGTACTTC

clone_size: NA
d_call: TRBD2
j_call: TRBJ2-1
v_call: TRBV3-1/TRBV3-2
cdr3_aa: CASGPQAGGPVGNEQFF
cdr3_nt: TGTGCCAGCGGGCCCCAAGCGGGAGGGCCGGTCGGAAATGAGCAGTTCTTC

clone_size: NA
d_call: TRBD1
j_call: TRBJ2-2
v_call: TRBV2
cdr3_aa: CASNVGQGNTGELFF
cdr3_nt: TGTGCCAGCAATGTAGGACAGGGGAACACCGGGGAGCTGTTTTTT

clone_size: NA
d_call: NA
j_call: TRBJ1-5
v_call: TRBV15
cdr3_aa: CATSRDPGSNQPQHF
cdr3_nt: TGTGCCACCAGCAGAGACCCGGGGAGCAATCAGCCCCAGCATTTT

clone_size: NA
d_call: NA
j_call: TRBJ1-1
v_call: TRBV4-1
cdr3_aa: CASSQRTLDTEAFF
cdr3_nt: TGCGCCAGCAGCCAGAGAACCCTGGACACTGAAGCTTTCTTT

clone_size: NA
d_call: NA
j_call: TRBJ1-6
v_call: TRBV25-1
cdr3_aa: CASSAPGLQNSPLHF
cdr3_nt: TGTGCCAGCAGTGCCCCGGGACTTCAGAATTCACCCCTCCACTTT

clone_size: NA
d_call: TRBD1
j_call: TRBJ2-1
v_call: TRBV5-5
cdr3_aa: CASSGRQGADEQFF
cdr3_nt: TGTGCCAGCAGCGGTAGACAGGGGGCCGATGAGCAGTTCTTC

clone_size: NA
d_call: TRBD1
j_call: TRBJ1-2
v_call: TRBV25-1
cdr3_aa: CATWRGQSYGYTF
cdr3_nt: TGTGCCACTTGGAGGGGACAGAGCTATGGCTACACCTTC

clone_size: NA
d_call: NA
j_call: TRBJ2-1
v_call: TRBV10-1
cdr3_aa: CASSELSRGNEQFF
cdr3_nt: TGCGCCAGCAGTGAGCTGTCGCGGGGCAATGAGCAGTTCTTC

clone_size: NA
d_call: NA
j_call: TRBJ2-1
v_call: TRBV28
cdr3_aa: CASSFSTREPLNNEQFF
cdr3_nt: TGTGCCAGCAGTTTCTCCACCCGGGAGCCTCTGAACAATGAGCAGTTCTTC

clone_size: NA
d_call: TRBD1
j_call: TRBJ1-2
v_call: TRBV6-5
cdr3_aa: CASTLNQGAGYTF
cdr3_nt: TGTGCCAGCACTCTCAACCAGGGGGCGGGCTACACCTTC

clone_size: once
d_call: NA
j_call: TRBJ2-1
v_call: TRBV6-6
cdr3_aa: CASITSDEQFF
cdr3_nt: TGTGCCAGCATCACCTCGGATGAGCAGTTCTTC

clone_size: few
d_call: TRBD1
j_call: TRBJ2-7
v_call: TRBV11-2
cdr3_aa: CASSSKRGRRGYEQYF
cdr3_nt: TGTGCCAGCAGCTCCAAGAGGGGGCGCCGGGGCTACGAGCAGTACTTC

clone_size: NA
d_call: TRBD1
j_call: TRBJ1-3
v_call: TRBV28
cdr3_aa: CASSLRDGTGDGNTIYF
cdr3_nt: TGTGCCAGCAGTTTAAGAGACGGGACAGGGGACGGAAACACCATATATTTT

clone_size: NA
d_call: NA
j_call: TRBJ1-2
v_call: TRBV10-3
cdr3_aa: CAIRSDGGDEGYTF
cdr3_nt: TGTGCCATCAGATCCGACGGGGGGGATGAGGGCTACACCTTC

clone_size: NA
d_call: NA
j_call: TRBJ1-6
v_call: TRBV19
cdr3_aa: CASSMRAAGSYNSPLHF
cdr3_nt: TGTGCCAGTAGTATGAGGGCGGCCGGCTCCTATAATTCACCCCTCCACTTT

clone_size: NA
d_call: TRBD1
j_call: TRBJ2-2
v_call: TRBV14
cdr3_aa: CASSQGTGSPSTTGELFF
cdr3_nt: TGTGCCAGCAGCCAGGGGACAGGGTCGCCTAGTACGACCGGGGAGCTGTTTTTT

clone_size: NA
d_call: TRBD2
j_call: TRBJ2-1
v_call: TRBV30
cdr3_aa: CAWSVLAGAGNEQFF
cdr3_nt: TGTGCCTGGAGTGTACTAGCGGGAGCGGGGAATGAGCAGTTCTTC

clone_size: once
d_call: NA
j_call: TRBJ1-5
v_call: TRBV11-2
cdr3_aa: CASSLGKVQDLDQPQHF
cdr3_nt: TGTGCCAGCAGCTTAGGAAAAGTACAGGATCTGGATCAGCCCCAGCATTTT

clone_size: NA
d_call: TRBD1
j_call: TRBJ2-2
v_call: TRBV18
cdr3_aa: CASSPRDRLTGELFF
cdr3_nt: TGTGCCAGCTCACCCAGGGACAGGCTGACCGGGGAGCTGTTTTTT

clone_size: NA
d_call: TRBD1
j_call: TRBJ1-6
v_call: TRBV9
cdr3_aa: CASSPETGTGSPLHF
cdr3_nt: TGTGCCAGCAGCCCCGAGACAGGGACCGGGTCACCCCTCCACTTT

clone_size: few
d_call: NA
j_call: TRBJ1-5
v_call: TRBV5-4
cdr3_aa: CASSLALAGNQPQHF
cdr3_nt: TGTGCCAGCAGCTTGGCGCTAGCGGGGAATCAGCCCCAGCATTTT

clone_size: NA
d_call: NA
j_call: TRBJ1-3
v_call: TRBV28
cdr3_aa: CASSRGGESAGNTIYF
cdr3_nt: TGTGCCAGCAGTCGGGGGGGGGAGTCCGCTGGAAACACCATATATTTT

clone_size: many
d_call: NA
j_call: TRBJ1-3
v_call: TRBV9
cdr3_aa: CASSAVQGSGNTIYF
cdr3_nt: TGTGCCAGCAGCGCCGTACAGGGCTCTGGAAACACCATATATTTT

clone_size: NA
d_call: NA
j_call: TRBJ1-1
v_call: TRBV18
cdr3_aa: CASSPGRGNTEAFF
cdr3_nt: TGTGCCAGCTCACCAGGAAGGGGTAACACTGAAGCTTTCTTT

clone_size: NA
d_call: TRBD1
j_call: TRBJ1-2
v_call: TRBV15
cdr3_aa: CATSTDRMDYGYTF
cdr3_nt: TGTGCCACCAGCACGGACAGGATGGACTATGGCTACACCTTC

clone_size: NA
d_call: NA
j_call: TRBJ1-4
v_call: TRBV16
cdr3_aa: CASSQSRPGLQTNEKLFF
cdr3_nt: TGTGCCAGCAGCCAATCACGACCGGGACTTCAGACGAATGAAAAACTGTTTTTT

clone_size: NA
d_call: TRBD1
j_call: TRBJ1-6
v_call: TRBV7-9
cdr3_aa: CASSSRTGPKSLHF
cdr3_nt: TGTGCCAGCAGCTCCCGGACAGGGCCAAAGTCCCTCCACTTT

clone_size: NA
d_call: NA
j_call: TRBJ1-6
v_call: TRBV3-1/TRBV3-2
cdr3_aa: CASSGLGNSPLHF
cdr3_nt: TGTGCCAGCAGCGGTCTAGGTAATTCACCCCTCCACTTT

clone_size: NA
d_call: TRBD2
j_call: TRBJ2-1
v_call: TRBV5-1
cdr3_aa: CASSLAEGRSEQFF
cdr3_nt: TGCGCCAGCTCACTAGCGGAGGGGAGATCTGAGCAGTTCTTC

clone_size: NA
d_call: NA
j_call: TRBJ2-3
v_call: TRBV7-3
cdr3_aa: CASSSQGTPSTDTQYF
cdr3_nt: TGTGCCAGCAGCTCACAGGGAACCCCGAGCACAGATACGCAGTATTTT

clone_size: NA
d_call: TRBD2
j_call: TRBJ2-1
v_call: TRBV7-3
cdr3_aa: CASSTRSGSPHEQFF
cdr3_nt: TGTGCCAGCAGCACCCGTAGCGGGTCCCCTCATGAGCAGTTCTTC

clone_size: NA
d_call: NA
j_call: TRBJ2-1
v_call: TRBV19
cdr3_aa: CASSITQRRQFF
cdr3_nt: TGTGCCAGTAGTATAACCCAGAGGAGGCAGTTCTTC

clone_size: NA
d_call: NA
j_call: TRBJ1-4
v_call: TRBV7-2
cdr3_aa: CASSLDKGVEKLFF
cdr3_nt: TGTGCCAGCAGCTTAGACAAGGGGGTCGAAAAACTGTTTTTT

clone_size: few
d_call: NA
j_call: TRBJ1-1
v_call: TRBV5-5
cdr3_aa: CASSIGGSDEAFF
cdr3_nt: TGTGCCAGCAGCATTGGAGGCTCTGACGAAGCTTTCTTT

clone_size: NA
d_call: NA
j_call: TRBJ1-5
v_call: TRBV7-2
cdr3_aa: CASSLAGTHSNQPQHF
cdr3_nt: TGTGCCAGCAGCTTAGCCGGGACACATAGCAATCAGCCCCAGCATTTT

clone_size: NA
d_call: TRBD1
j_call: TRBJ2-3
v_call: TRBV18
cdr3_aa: CASSPAGTESTDTQYF
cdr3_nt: TGTGCCAGCTCACCTGCCGGGACAGAGAGCACAGATACGCAGTATTTT

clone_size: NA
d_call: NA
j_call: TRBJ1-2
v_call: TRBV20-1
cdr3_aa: CSARLDYGYTF
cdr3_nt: TGCAGTGCTCGACTGGACTATGGCTACACCTTC

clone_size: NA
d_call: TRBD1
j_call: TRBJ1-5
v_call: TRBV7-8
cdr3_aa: CASSRGTGGSQPQHF
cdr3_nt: TGTGCCAGCAGCCGGGGGACAGGGGGAAGTCAGCCCCAGCATTTT

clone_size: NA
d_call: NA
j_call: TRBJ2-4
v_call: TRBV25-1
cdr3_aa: CASSEQGKNIQYF
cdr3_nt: TGTGCCAGCAGTGAACAGGGCAAAAACATTCAGTACTTC

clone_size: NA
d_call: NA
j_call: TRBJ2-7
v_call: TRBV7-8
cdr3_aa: CASSSQGLSDF
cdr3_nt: TGTGCCAGCAGCTCCCAGGGTCTCTCCGACTTC

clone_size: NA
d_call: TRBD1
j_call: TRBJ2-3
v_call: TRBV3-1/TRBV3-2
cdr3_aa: CASSQDLPTGASITDTQYF
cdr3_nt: TGTGCCAGCAGCCAAGATTTGCCGACAGGGGCCTCTATCACAGATACGCAGTATTTT

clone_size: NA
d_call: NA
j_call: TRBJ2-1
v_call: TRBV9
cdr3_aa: CASSVGPGSYNEQFF
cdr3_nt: TGTGCCAGCAGCGTTGGCCCGGGGAGCTACAATGAGCAGTTCTTC

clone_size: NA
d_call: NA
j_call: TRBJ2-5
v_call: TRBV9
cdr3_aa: CASSPNTGTRQETQYF
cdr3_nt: TGTGCCAGCAGTCCGAATACCGGGACTCGCCAAGAGACCCAGTACTTC

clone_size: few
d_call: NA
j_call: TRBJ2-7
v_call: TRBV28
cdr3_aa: CASTSEPNSYEQYF
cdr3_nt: TGTGCCAGCACCTCCGAGCCAAACTCCTACGAGCAGTACTTC

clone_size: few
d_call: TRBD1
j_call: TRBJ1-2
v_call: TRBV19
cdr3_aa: CASSIGTGTGDYGYTF
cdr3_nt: TGTGCCAGTAGTATCGGAACGGGGACAGGGGATTATGGCTACACCTTC

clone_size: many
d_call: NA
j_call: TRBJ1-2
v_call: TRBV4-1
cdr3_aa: CASSRGRQARFYGYTF
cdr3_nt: TGCGCCAGCAGCCGAGGAAGACAGGCGAGATTCTATGGCTACACCTTC

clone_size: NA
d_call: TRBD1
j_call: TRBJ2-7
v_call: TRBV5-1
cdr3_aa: CASSLEGQGKDEQYF
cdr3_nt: TGCGCCAGCAGCTTGGAGGGACAGGGGAAGGACGAGCAGTACTTC

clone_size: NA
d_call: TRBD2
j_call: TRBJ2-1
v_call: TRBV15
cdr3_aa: CATSGSPSGRLYEQFF
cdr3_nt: TGTGCCACCAGCGGTTCCCCTAGCGGGAGACTCTATGAGCAGTTCTTC